The rows below give T cell receptor beta chains drawn from one sample of a study of identical twins. TCRdb reprocessed the 5' RACE reads via MiXCR and lists one record per CDR3 protein. The table records approximately 590,000 distinct CDR3 sequences, approximately 9.6% of them present only once. These data also formed part of another study, on yellow fever vaccine responses in identical twins.

The sample consisted of PBMCs. The source of these receptors is a woman between 18 and 29 years old in good health. CDR3s include the opening cysteine and the closing phenylalanine or tryptophan. D genes are given only for firm matches. Only part of the rows carry a size: once, few, many, or a class if the clone is expanded.

d_call: TRBD2
cdr3_length: 17
clone_size: few
j_call: TRBJ2-5
v_call: TRBV10-3
cdr3_nt: TGTGCCATCAGTGAGTCGTTTAGCGGGGGCCTCCAAGAGACCCAGTACTTC
cdr3_aa: CAISESFSGGLQETQYF

d_call: -
cdr3_length: 17
clone_size: many
j_call: TRBJ2-1
v_call: TRBV9
cdr3_nt: TGTGCCAGCAGCGTAGGAAGAGGCGGTAGCTCCTACAATGAGCAGTTCTTC
cdr3_aa: CASSVGRGGSSYNEQFF

d_call: -
cdr3_length: 13
clone_size: -
j_call: TRBJ2-3
v_call: TRBV10-3
cdr3_nt: TGTGCCATCAGAGTTCCTAGCACAGATACGCAGTATTTT
cdr3_aa: CAIRVPSTDTQYF

d_call: TRBD2
cdr3_length: 16
clone_size: many
j_call: TRBJ2-2
v_call: TRBV29-1
cdr3_nt: TGCAGCGTTGAAGGAGACTCTAGCGGGACGAACGGGGAGCTGTTTTTT
cdr3_aa: CSVEGDSSGTNGELFF

d_call: TRBD2
cdr3_length: 14
clone_size: many
j_call: TRBJ2-1
v_call: TRBV12-3/TRBV12-4
cdr3_nt: TGTGCCAGCAACGGACTAGCGGGAGGGAATGAGCAGTTCTTC
cdr3_aa: CASNGLAGGNEQFF

d_call: -
cdr3_length: 14
clone_size: -
j_call: TRBJ2-7
v_call: TRBV5-8
cdr3_nt: TGTGCCAGCAGCTTGGTTCAGCCCTCCTACGAGCAGTACTTC
cdr3_aa: CASSLVQPSYEQYF

d_call: -
cdr3_length: 13
clone_size: -
j_call: TRBJ2-4
v_call: TRBV20-1
cdr3_nt: TGCAGTGCGCTCCTATTGGGAAGGAACATTCAGTACTTC
cdr3_aa: CSALLLGRNIQYF

d_call: TRBD1
cdr3_length: 16
clone_size: many
j_call: TRBJ2-2
v_call: TRBV7-9
cdr3_nt: TGTGCCAGCAGCCTCCTCGGGACAGGGGAAACCGGGGAGCTGTTTTTT
cdr3_aa: CASSLLGTGETGELFF

d_call: -
cdr3_length: 14
clone_size: few
j_call: TRBJ2-5
v_call: TRBV27
cdr3_nt: TGTGCCAGCACCTCCCCGGCCAGAGGAGAGACCCAGTACTTC
cdr3_aa: CASTSPARGETQYF

d_call: TRBD2
cdr3_length: 15
clone_size: many
j_call: TRBJ2-3
v_call: TRBV7-6
cdr3_nt: TGTGCCAGCAACCCTGGGACTAGCGGGGAAGATACGCAGTATTTT
cdr3_aa: CASNPGTSGEDTQYF

d_call: -
cdr3_length: 16
clone_size: -
j_call: TRBJ2-1
v_call: TRBV5-6
cdr3_nt: TGTGCCAGCAGCGAGGCGGGCGGGCCCGAAGGGAATGAGCAGTTCTTC
cdr3_aa: CASSEAGGPEGNEQFF

d_call: -
cdr3_length: 13
clone_size: few
j_call: TRBJ1-1
v_call: TRBV7-2
cdr3_nt: TGTGCCAGCAGCTTAATGGGGAACACTGAAGCTTTCTTT
cdr3_aa: CASSLMGNTEAFF

d_call: TRBD1
cdr3_length: 13
clone_size: -
j_call: TRBJ1-2
v_call: TRBV12-3/TRBV12-4
cdr3_nt: TGTGCGATCCTAACGGGGGACAGCTATGGCTACACCTTC
cdr3_aa: CAILTGDSYGYTF

d_call: TRBD1
cdr3_length: 16
clone_size: -
j_call: TRBJ2-1
v_call: TRBV7-2
cdr3_nt: TGTGCCAGCAGCTCACTAACAGGGGGATCCCACAATGAGCAGTTCTTC
cdr3_aa: CASSSLTGGSHNEQFF

d_call: -
cdr3_length: 16
clone_size: many
j_call: TRBJ2-3
v_call: TRBV5-1
cdr3_nt: TGCGCCAGCAGAAGAGATCTCGGCGGGGTATCAGATACGCAGTATTTT
cdr3_aa: CASRRDLGGVSDTQYF

d_call: TRBD1
cdr3_length: 12
clone_size: -
j_call: TRBJ1-4
v_call: TRBV7-7
cdr3_nt: TGTGCTAGCAGGGGGGCTGATGAAAAACTGTTTTTT
cdr3_aa: CASRGADEKLFF

d_call: TRBD2
cdr3_length: 18
clone_size: -
j_call: TRBJ2-3
v_call: TRBV12-3/TRBV12-4
cdr3_nt: TGTGCCTTCAGTATGACTAGCGGGGGGGCTCCCTACACAGATACGCAGTATTTT
cdr3_aa: CAFSMTSGGAPYTDTQYF

d_call: TRBD2
cdr3_length: 15
clone_size: -
j_call: TRBJ2-5
v_call: TRBV12-3/TRBV12-4
cdr3_nt: TGTGCCAGCAGTTCGGGACTAGCGTCGCGCGGAAGCCAGTACTTC
cdr3_aa: CASSSGLASRGSQYF

d_call: TRBD1
cdr3_length: 16
clone_size: -
j_call: TRBJ1-1
v_call: TRBV12-3/TRBV12-4
cdr3_nt: TGTGCCAGCAGTTTAGGGCAGGGGGTCAGGAACACTGAAGCTTTCTTT
cdr3_aa: CASSLGQGVRNTEAFF

d_call: -
cdr3_length: 10
clone_size: few
j_call: TRBJ1-1
v_call: TRBV29-1
cdr3_nt: TGCAGCGTTATGTTCCCTGAAGCTTTCTTT
cdr3_aa: CSVMFPEAFF

d_call: -
cdr3_length: 12
clone_size: -
j_call: TRBJ2-2
v_call: TRBV7-2
cdr3_nt: TGTGCCAGCAGCCGGGCACACGGGGAGCTGTTTTTT
cdr3_aa: CASSRAHGELFF

d_call: TRBD2
cdr3_length: 17
clone_size: few
j_call: TRBJ2-3
v_call: TRBV7-2
cdr3_nt: TGTGCCAGCAGCTTATTGGGACTAGCGGGGGGCCGGGATACGCAGTATTTT
cdr3_aa: CASSLLGLAGGRDTQYF

d_call: -
cdr3_length: 13
clone_size: few
j_call: TRBJ2-7
v_call: TRBV27
cdr3_nt: TGTGCCAGTATGGACGGAATCTCCTACGAGCAGTACTTC
cdr3_aa: CASMDGISYEQYF

d_call: -
cdr3_length: 14
clone_size: many
j_call: TRBJ2-1
v_call: TRBV19
cdr3_nt: TGTGCCAGTAGTATAGATTCCACTAGTAGCGAGCAGTTCTTC
cdr3_aa: CASSIDSTSSEQFF